These 26 T cell receptor beta chains were all obtained from the same sample, sequenced in a study of beta chain features in type 1 diabetes. TCRB transcripts that were expressed got sequenced, as all of the isolated RNA had been reverse transcribed. Measured with immunoSEQ multiplex PCR; TCRdb has only the in-frame clones, and not every one. The data show 850,000 to 900,000 clones, about a sixth seen once. The sequenced sample consisted of naive CD4+ T cells from blood. Source of these receptors: a young woman in good health.

J is TRBJ1-5 and V is TRBV5-6; no clear D. V lost 1 base and J 0 bases, leaving 8 bases between the germline ends. From germline, CDR1 is SGHDT and CDR2 YYEEEE. There are 15 residues in the CDR3. As DNA, the CDR3 is TGTGCCAGCAGCTTGTACCGATATAGCAATCAGCCCCAGCATTTT. It yields the protein CASSLYRYSNQPQHF.

This chain uses TRBV18 with TRBJ2-1, with TRBD1 identical over 8 bases. The length of the CDR3 is 16 residues. The germline CDR1 and CDR2 sequences are KGHSH and LQKENI. J lost 3 bases, V lost 3 bases, and 7 bases had no gene match. CDR3 region: CASSPMTGVFYNEQFF. CDR3 in DNA: TGTGCCAGCTCACCCATGACAGGGGTTTTCTACAATGAGCAGTTCTTC.

This chain joins TRBV20-1 and TRBJ2-3; tentatively, D is TRBD1 or TRBD2 (5 bases each). The CDR3 has 11 amino acids. The germline V gene has CDR1 DFQATT and CDR2 SNEGSKA (reference sequence). V lost 5 bases and J 11 bases, leaving 14 bases between the germline ends. The chain's CDR3 is CSAARDGVQYF. The DNA of the CDR3 is TGCAGTGCTGCCCGGGACGGAGTGCAGTATTTT.

The CDR3 is CASSQTGTGLFEQYF. The CDR3, as DNA: TGCGCCAGCAGTCAAACCGGGACAGGGCTCTTCGAGCAGTACTTC. The V and J genes are TRBV5-1 and TRBJ2-7, with TRBD1 matching over 9 bases. The CDR3 has 15 residues. The ends lost 5 bases at V and 6 bases at J; junction bases unmatched: 12. From germline, CDR1 is SGHRS and CDR2 YFSETQ.

This clone was counted between two and nine times. This rearrangement joins TRBV5-6 to TRBJ2-1; D call uncertain. Germline V CDR1 and CDR2: SGHDT, YYEEEE. This CDR3 has 11 residues. V lost 1 base and J 10 bases, leaving 6 bases between the germline ends. CDR3 sequence reads: CASSLRAEQFF. CDR3 DNA: TGTGCCAGCAGCTTGCGGGCAGAGCAGTTCTTC.

V gene TRBV19 combines with J gene TRBJ2-7; weak D call: TRBD1 (6 bases). CDR1 LNHDA and CDR2 SQIVND come from the germline V gene (reference sequence). The CDR3 has 14 residues. Trimming cost V 6 bases and J 1 base, with 13 bases left between them. For the CDR3, the DNA is TGTGCCAGTAGCCCGTTACAGGGATCCTACGAGCAGTACTTC. This codes for CASSPLQGSYEQYF.

The rearrangement uses TRBV10-3 and TRBJ2-2; TRBD1 agrees at 9 bases. In germline, CDR1 is ENHRY, CDR2 SYGVKD. The CDR3 runs 16 residues. Unmatched junction bases numbered 14, after V lost 10 bases and J lost 5 bases. In nucleotides, the CDR3 is TGTGCCACCGGAATCTTACCGGGACAGGGAACCGGGGAGCTGTTTTTT. This codes for CATGILPGQGTGELFF.

The table lists this clone with a few counts. The J gene is TRBJ1-2, the V gene TRBV7-9; no clear D gene. Trimming cost V 5 bases and J 8 bases, with 18 bases left between them. The CDR3 covers 14 residues. Looked up from germline, CDR1 is SEHNR and CDR2 is FQNEAQ (reference sequence). The CDR3 region has the DNA TGTGCCAGCAGCCCAATAGACGGACCATCGGGCTACACCTTC. Translating gives CASSPIDGPSGYTF.

The chain couples TRBV7-9 to TRBJ1-2; no definite D call. The length of the CDR3 is 14 residues. V dropped 5 bases and J dropped 0 bases, with 10 bases sitting between them. Per the germline V gene, CDR1 is SEHNR and CDR2 is FQNEAQ (reference sequence). The CDR3 reads CASSPMASNYGYTF. The CDR3 bases are TGTGCCAGCAGCCCCATGGCCTCTAACTATGGCTACACCTTC.

This clone was detected only a few times. The J gene is TRBJ1-5, the V gene TRBV7-2; TRBD1 might be the D (6 bases). The germline V and J ends were trimmed by 6 bases and 0 bases, with 15 bases remaining between them. The CDR3 has 16 residues. The germline CDR1 and CDR2 sequences are SGHTA and FQGNSA. In DNA form, the CDR3 reads TGTGCCAGCAGACTGCGACAGGAACATAGCAATCAGCCCCAGCATTTT. The encoded protein is CASRLRQEHSNQPQHF. Full variable domain (outside the CDR3, taken from reference TRBV7-2 and TRBJ1-5): GAGVSQSPSNKVTEKGKDVELRCDPISGHTALYWYRQSLGQGLEFLIYFQGNSAPDKSGLPSDRFSAERTGGSVSTLTIQRTQQEDSAVYLCASRLRQEHSNQPQHFGDGTRLSIL.

This clone was seen repeatedly, ten times or more. This chain links TRBV7-9 with TRBJ2-1; perhaps TRBD2 as D (6 bases). V was trimmed by 5 bases and J by 4 bases, leaving 12 bases between them. Germline assignment: CDR1 SEHNR and CDR2 FQNEAQ (reference sequence). The CDR3 loop spans 14 amino acids. The DNA of the CDR3 is TGTGCCAGCAGCGCCCTAGCGAGATACAATGAGCAGTTCTTC. Translated: CASSALARYNEQFF.

This chain joins TRBV7-3 and TRBJ2-2, with a tentative D call TRBD1 (5 bases). There are 13 residues in the CDR3. Germline values: CDR1 SGHTA, CDR2 FQGTGA. The V and J ends lost 2 bases and 8 bases respectively, with 9 bases between them. The DNA for the CDR3 is TGTGCCAGCAGCTTAGACAGAAGGGGGGAGCTGTTTTTT. Protein sequence: CASSLDRRGELFF.

This clone was picked up a small number of times. In DNA form, the CDR3 reads TGTGCCAGCAGCCCCCAGGGGCGAAACTACAATGAGCAGTTCTTC. This translates into CASSPQGRNYNEQFF. The chain carries TRBV4-2 and TRBJ2-1; maybe TRBD1 (6 bases). Germline CDR1 LGHNA, CDR2 YNFKEQ. The V end lost 4 bases, the J end lost 3 bases, and 13 bases lay between the germline ends. The CDR3 runs 15 residues.

This chain uses TRBV19 with TRBJ1-1; TRBD1 matches 7 bases. The CDR3 is 16 residues long. Germline values: CDR1 LNHDA, CDR2 SQIVND (reference sequence). Unmatched junction bases numbered 11, after V lost 3 bases and J lost 4 bases. This chain's CDR3 is CASSMRNRGGGTEAFF. The CDR3 region has the DNA TGTGCCAGTAGTATGCGCAACAGGGGAGGAGGCACTGAAGCTTTCTTT.

V usage is TRBV14 and J usage is TRBJ2-7, with D maybe TRBD1 (5 bases). Deletions cut 1 base from V and 6 bases from J, with 7 bases between. This CDR3 is built from 12 residues. The V gene's germline CDR1 is SGHDN and CDR2 FVKESK. Here the CDR3 DNA reads TGTGCCAGCAGCCAAGCGACAGTCGAGCAGTACTTC. Amino acids: CASSQATVEQYF.

This clone was observed a handful of times. This chain uses TRBV15 with TRBJ1-3; 8 bases are shared with TRBD1. V gave up 9 bases and J gave up 3 bases; unmatched junction bases: 10. Germline CDR1 is LNHNV and CDR2 is YYDKDF (reference sequence). This CDR3 is 15 amino acids long. The CDR3 region has the DNA TGTGCCACGAGCTTTTCCGGGACAGGTGGAAACACCATATATTTT. Residues: CATSFSGTGGNTIYF.

This clone was seen more than once but under ten times. The chain has TRBV19 and TRBJ2-2; D remains unclear. CDR1 is LNHDA and CDR2 is SQIVND in the germline V gene (reference sequence). The CDR3 runs 14 residues. Trimming stripped 6 bases from V and 7 bases from J, with 15 bases between. The CDR3 reads CASRVTQTDGELFF. The CDR3 DNA is TGTGCCAGTAGGGTGACGCAGACCGACGGGGAGCTGTTTTTT.

This rearrangement joins TRBV28 to TRBJ2-2; D gene unclear. The CDR3 totals 14 residues. Trimming stripped 6 bases from V and 8 bases from J, with 16 bases between. Germline-derived CDR1 and CDR2 are MDHEN and SYDVKM. CDR3 sequence (DNA): TGTGCCAGCAGCCAACGACGGTTGGGAGGGGAGCTGTTTTTT. This codes for CASSQRRLGGELFF.

The chain links TRBV5-1 to TRBJ2-1; perhaps TRBD1 as D (6 bases). From germline, CDR1 is SGHRS and CDR2 YFSETQ. The CDR3 consists of 14 residues. V gave up 4 bases and J gave up 1 base, with 9 bases separating them. The CDR3 coding sequence is TGCGCCAGCAGCCACGGGACATCCTACAATGAGCAGTTCTTC. This codes for CASSHGTSYNEQFF.

The genes are TRBV27 and TRBJ2-1; 8 nucleotides align to TRBD1. Germline V gene lookup returns CDR1 MNHEY and CDR2 SMNVEV (reference sequence). With 5 bases clipped from V and 4 bases from J, the junction kept 16 bases outside the gene matches. The CDR3 runs to 18 residues. The CDR3: CASSLDRVPPSRYNEQFF. For the CDR3, the DNA is TGTGCCAGCAGTCTGGACAGGGTTCCCCCCAGTCGGTACAATGAGCAGTTCTTC.

Turning to this clone: The same CDR3 can be traced to other DNA sequences in this sample. This chain links TRBV2 with TRBJ2-3, with D possibly TRBD2 on 5 matching bases. Trimming took off 7 bases at V and 0 bases at J, with 8 bases between the two ends. The CDR3 spans 13 residues. Germline V gene sequence: CDR1 SNHLY, CDR2 FYNNEI. CDR3 nucleotides: TGTGCCAGCAAGGAGGCAAGCACAGATACGCAGTATTTT. It codes for CASKEASTDTQYF.

The V and J genes are TRBV4-2 and TRBJ2-2; 7 nucleotides agree with TRBD1. This CDR3 is built from 15 residues. V dropped 3 bases and J dropped 0; count of bases not matched to a gene: 1. Per the germline V gene, CDR1 is LGHNA and CDR2 is YNFKEQ. CDR3 sequence (DNA): TGTGCCAGCAGCCAGGGGACAGCGAACACCGGGGAGCTGTTTTTT. Residues: CASSQGTANTGELFF.

The rearrangement uses TRBV11-2 and TRBJ2-7; D may be TRBD2 (5 bases). V was shortened by 6 bases and J by 4 bases, with 13 bases between the two germline ends. The germline CDR1 and CDR2 sequences are SGHAT and FQNNGV. CDR3 length equals 13 residues. The CDR3 reads CASRSRGKYEQYF. The CDR3 nucleotides read TGTGCCAGCAGAAGCCGGGGAAAATACGAGCAGTACTTC. Complete variable domain (other parts from reference TRBV11-2 and TRBJ2-7): EAGVAQSPRYKIIEKRQSVAFWCNPISGHATLYWYQQILGQGPKLLIQFQNNGVVDDSQLPKDRFSAERLKGVDSTLKIQPAKLEDSAVYLCASRSRGKYEQYFGPGTRLTVT.

This clone was counted between two and nine times. This rearrangement joins TRBV28 to TRBJ2-5; maybe TRBD2 (6 bases). Trimming left V 7 bases short and J 5 bases short, with 14 bases between. The length of the CDR3 is 13 residues. Germline lookup yields CDR1 MDHEN and CDR2 SYDVKM. The CDR3 sequence is CASTRPAGETQYF. In DNA, the CDR3 is TGTGCCAGCACCCGCCCGGCGGGGGAGACCCAGTACTTC.

In this sample, this clone turned up a few times. The rearrangement links TRBV9 to TRBJ1-1; D uncertain. CDR3 length: 15 amino acids. Germline V gives CDR1 SGDLS, CDR2 YYNGEE. V was cut by 4 bases and J by 8 bases, with 21 bases left in between. CDR3 coding DNA: TGTGCCAGCAGCCCCTGGGGTTTTGTAGGTCGCGAAGCTTTCTTT. Its translation: CASSPWGFVGREAFF.

V usage is TRBV15 and J usage is TRBJ2-7, with 8 bases that match TRBD1. The CDR3 is 15 amino acids. Trimming cost V 0 bases and J 3 bases; bases outside gene matches: 4. CDR1 is LNHNV and CDR2 is YYDKDF in the germline V gene (reference sequence). CDR3 sequence: CATSRDAGGFYEQYF. CDR3 nucleotide sequence: TGTGCCACCAGCAGAGATGCAGGGGGCTTCTACGAGCAGTACTTC.